Following are 30 T cell receptor beta chains from one sample sequenced in a study of control samples from healthy donors and cancer patients. TCRdb's table, derived via immunoSEQ multiplex PCR, lists solely in-frame clones and lacks some. The sample has approximately 150,000 clones; about 90% are singletons. Source material: blood. Every receptor here comes from a man younger than 30 in good health.

The genes are TRBV29-1 and TRBJ1-2; D is ambiguous. CDR3 length: 12 residues. Germline lookup yields CDR1 SQVTM and CDR2 ANQGSEA. The V end was cut by 3 bases, the J end by 5 bases, with 10 bases between. CDR3 amino acids: CSVEEGFYGYTF. The DNA of the CDR3 is TGCAGCGTTGAGGAGGGTTTTTATGGCTACACCTTC.

V usage is TRBV7-8 and J usage is TRBJ1-6, with 7 bases that match TRBD1. The V and J ends lost 7 bases and 8 bases, in that order; junction bases with no gene match: 8. This CDR3 has 14 amino acids. Looked up from germline, CDR1 is SGHVS and CDR2 is FQNEAQ. CDR3 sequence: CASMTGQAYSPLHF. CDR3 DNA sequence: TGTGCCAGCATGACCGGACAGGCATATTCACCCCTCCACTTT.

V is TRBV4-3 and J is TRBJ1-2; D is unresolved. This CDR3 spans 14 amino acids. Trimming cost V 1 base and J 8 bases, with 14 bases left between them. Germline loops: CDR1 LGHNA, CDR2 YSLEER. The CDR3 here is CASSQADGVVGYTF. CDR3 sequence (DNA): TGCGCCAGCAGCCAAGCCGACGGTGTGGTGGGCTACACCTTC.

This clone was counted a few times. This chain connects TRBV3-1 (or the pseudogene TRBV3-2) to TRBJ2-3, with D unresolved. The length of the CDR3 is 15 residues. Germline CDR1 reads LGHDT; CDR2 reads YNNKEL (reference sequence). Trimming stripped 0 bases from V and 3 bases from J, with 10 bases between. In DNA, the CDR3 is TGTGCCAGCAGCCAAGAGGCGCGGCGGACAGATACGCAGTATTTT. This sequence encodes CASSQEARRTDTQYF.

The chain carries TRBV3-1 (or the pseudogene TRBV3-2) and TRBJ1-1; 8 bases align to TRBD1. There are 14 residues in the CDR3. J gave up 3 bases and V 7 bases, and 7 bases lay outside the gene matches. From germline, CDR1 is LGHDT and CDR2 YNNKEL (reference sequence). The CDR3 is CASNDRGSYTEAFF. CDR3 bases: TGTGCCAGCAACGACAGGGGATCCTACACTGAAGCTTTCTTT.

The chain employs TRBV5-1 and TRBJ1-4; D is unresolved. The V end was cut by 0 bases, the J end by 0 bases, with 6 bases between. The CDR3 length is 15 residues. Looked up from germline, CDR1 is SGHRS and CDR2 is YFSETQ. In nucleotides, the CDR3 is TGCGCCAGCAGCTTGGCGGACTCAACTAATGAAAAACTGTTTTTT. This sequence encodes CASSLADSTNEKLFF.

This chain connects TRBV19 to TRBJ2-1; 7 bases match TRBD1. Looked up from germline, CDR1 is LNHDA and CDR2 is SQIVND (reference sequence). This CDR3 comprises 15 residues. With 7 bases clipped from V and 1 base from J, the junction kept 7 bases outside the gene matches. CDR3 sequence: CASMAGGGSYNEQFF. The CDR3 DNA reads as TGTGCCAGTATGGCAGGGGGTGGGTCCTACAATGAGCAGTTCTTC.

The chain joins TRBV6-6 to TRBJ1-5; D is unresolved. Trimming took 6 bases from V and 5 from J, leaving 8 bases between them. Looked up from germline, CDR1 is MNHNY and CDR2 is SVGAGI (reference sequence). The CDR3 has 12 amino acids. The CDR3 spells CASSRPDQPQHF. As DNA, the CDR3 is TGTGCCAGCAGCCGACCAGATCAGCCCCAGCATTTT.

The chain is built from TRBV9 and TRBJ2-1, with 11 positions matching TRBD2. The CDR3 runs to 16 residues. The V gene's germline CDR1 is SGDLS and CDR2 YYNGEE. V shed 3 bases, J shed 1 base, and the junction held 3 bases outside the gene matches. The CDR3 spells CASSGGLAASYNEQFF. In nucleotides, the CDR3 is TGTGCCAGCAGCGGGGGACTAGCGGCTTCCTACAATGAGCAGTTCTTC.

The chain joins TRBV5-1 to TRBJ2-7, with D unclear. V lost 3 bases and J 3 bases, leaving 7 bases between the germline ends. The CDR3 runs 12 residues. Per germline, CDR1 SGHRS and CDR2 YFSETQ. CDR3 in amino acids: CASSSTDYEQYF. CDR3 nucleotides: TGCGCCAGCAGCTCAACAGACTACGAGCAGTACTTC.

The rearrangement joins TRBV7-7 to TRBJ2-1; maybe TRBD1 (6 bases). The CDR3 totals 15 residues. In germline, CDR1 is SSHAT, CDR2 FNYEAQ (reference sequence). V was clipped by 5 bases and J by 0 bases, with 11 bases between them. The DNA for the CDR3 is TGTGCCAGCAGCCCATCCAGGGGCTCCTACAATGAGCAGTTCTTC. Translated, it gives CASSPSRGSYNEQFF.

The chain joins TRBV9 to TRBJ2-1, with 7 bases lining up with TRBD2. The germline V gene has CDR1 SGDLS and CDR2 YYNGEE. CDR3 length: 17 residues. V shed 4 bases and J 2 bases; nucleotides not matched to a gene: 12. In DNA form, the CDR3 reads TGTGCCAGCAGCCTGCGAACCGGGACTACCCCCTACAATGAGCAGTTCTTC. Its translation is CASSLRTGTTPYNEQFF. Looking up the rest from reference TRBV9 and TRBJ2-1 gives the full variable domain: DSGVTQTPKHLITATGQRVTLRCSPRSGDLSVYWYQQSLDQGLQFLIQYYNGEERAKGNILERFSAQQFPDLHSELNLSSLELGDSALYFCASSLRTGTTPYNEQFFGPGTRLTVL.

V usage is TRBV5-1 and J usage is TRBJ1-2, with D possibly matching TRBD1 (6 bases). The V and J ends lost 4 bases and 2 bases respectively, with 15 bases between them. In germline, CDR1 is SGHRS, CDR2 YFSETQ. The CDR3 contains 15 residues. This CDR3 reads CASSPRQAMNYGYTF. The CDR3 nucleotides are TGCGCCAGCAGCCCCCGACAGGCAATGAACTATGGCTACACCTTC.

The V gene is TRBV4-1, the J gene TRBJ2-7, with 10 bases identical to TRBD1. V gave up 4 bases and J gave up 6 bases; unmatched junction bases: 9. Germline V gene lookup returns CDR1 MGHRA and CDR2 YSYEKL. CDR3 length: 15 amino acids. In DNA form, the CDR3 reads TGCGCCAGCAGCCCCTCGGACAGGGGGATCTCCGAGCAGTACTTC. It specifies CASSPSDRGISEQYF.

The chain is built from TRBV6-6 and TRBJ1-2; D remains ambiguous. V was pared by 2 bases and J by 7 bases, with 14 bases between. Germline assignment: CDR1 MNHNY and CDR2 SVGAGI (reference sequence). The CDR3 is 14 amino acids. This CDR3 reads CASSYTSGGTGYTF. DNA for the CDR3: TGTGCCAGCAGTTACACGTCGGGAGGCACTGGCTACACCTTC.

Turning to this clone: This same CDR3 is encoded by further DNA sequences in the sample. This chain links TRBV5-1 with TRBJ1-1; D uncertain. V dropped 3 bases and J dropped 1 base, with 10 bases sitting between them. The CDR3 loop spans 14 amino acids. The germline CDR1 and CDR2 sequences are SGHRS and YFSETQ. CDR3 sequence reads: CASSYLDGNTEAFF. CDR3 in DNA: TGCGCCAGCAGCTACTTAGACGGGAACACTGAAGCTTTCTTT.

This chain connects TRBV7-2 to TRBJ2-5; TRBD2 aligns across 8 bases. Germline CDR1 and CDR2: SGHTA and FQGNSA. This CDR3 has 15 amino acids. Losses at the gene ends were 1 base for V and 2 bases for J; bases not matched to a gene: 3. The CDR3 DNA reads as TGTGCCAGCAGCTTAGAGCGGGGGCCTCAAGAGACCCAGTACTTC. It encodes CASSLERGPQETQYF.

The chain employs TRBV5-1 and TRBJ1-3; D is unclear. V was cut by 3 bases and J by 4 bases, with 17 bases left in between. Germline lookup yields CDR1 SGHRS and CDR2 YFSETQ. The CDR3 has 16 amino acids. This CDR3 reads CASSSMQPERGNTIYF. The CDR3 nucleotides are TGCGCCAGCAGCTCAATGCAGCCCGAGAGGGGAAACACCATATATTTT.

V usage is TRBV28 and J usage is TRBJ1-1; the match to TRBD1 covers 7 bases. The CDR3 is 18 residues long. Germline V gene lookup returns CDR1 MDHEN and CDR2 SYDVKM. J gave up 1 base and V 4 bases, and 15 bases lay outside the gene matches. The CDR3 DNA is TGTGCCAGCAGTTCAGTAAGTTTCGTCGACAGGGCGAACACTGAAGCTTTCTTT. It specifies CASSSVSFVDRANTEAFF. The entire variable domain, with the rest obtained from reference TRBV28 and TRBJ1-1, is as follows: DVKVTQSSRYLVKRTGEKVFLECVQDMDHENMFWYRQDPGLGLRLIYFSYDVKMKEKGDIPEGYSVSREKKERFSLILESASTNQTSMYLCASSSVSFVDRANTEAFFGQGTRLTVV.

This chain uses TRBV6-1 with TRBJ2-7, with D perhaps matching TRBD1 (5 bases). CDR1 and CDR2 (germline): MNHNS, SASEGT. The V end lost 2 bases, the J end lost 4 bases, and 15 bases lay between the germline ends. CDR3 length: 15 amino acids. This CDR3 reads CASSEIYRQFYEQYF. CDR3 DNA sequence: TGTGCCAGCAGTGAAATTTATCGACAGTTTTACGAGCAGTACTTC.

J is TRBJ1-1 and V is TRBV29-1; 9 bases align to TRBD1. The CDR3 runs 13 residues. Germline CDR1 SQVTM, CDR2 ANQGSEA. The junction had 0 bases not matched to a gene; V was cut back by 4 bases and J by 0 bases. The CDR3 loop reads CSVGDRVNTEAFF. As DNA, the CDR3 is TGCAGCGTTGGGGACAGGGTGAACACTGAAGCTTTCTTT. The entire variable domain, with the rest obtained from reference TRBV29-1 and TRBJ1-1, is as follows: SAVISQKPSRDICQRGTSLTIQCQVDSQVTMMFWYRQQPGQSLTLIATANQGSEATYESGFVIDKFPISRPNLTFSTLTVSNMSPEDSSIYLCSVGDRVNTEAFFGQGTRLTVV.

CDR3 DNA: TGTGCCAGTACAGCGGGGGGCTGGAGCTCCTACAATGAGCAGTTCTTC. Its translation is CASTAGGWSSYNEQFF. This chain joins TRBV19 and TRBJ2-1; TRBD2 aligns across 9 bases. The V gene end was trimmed by 7 bases and the J gene end by 0 bases; junction bases not matched to a gene: 7. The CDR3 is 16 amino acids. Per the germline V gene, CDR1 is LNHDA and CDR2 is SQIVND (reference sequence).

The chain links TRBV30 to TRBJ1-2; D remains unclear. Germline CDR1 and CDR2: GTSNPN and SVGIG (reference sequence). V was clipped by 2 bases and J by 6 bases, with 10 bases between them. This CDR3 is 12 amino acids long. The CDR3 region is CAWSMAQNGYTF. As DNA, the CDR3 is TGTGCCTGGAGTATGGCGCAGAATGGCTACACCTTC.

The V and J genes are TRBV10-3 and TRBJ2-3; D is possibly TRBD2 (6 bases). V was cut by 11 bases and J by 0 bases, with 18 bases left in between. The V gene's germline CDR1 is ENHRY and CDR2 SYGVKD. CDR3 length: 15 amino acids. The CDR3 sequence is CASGVGSASTDTQYF. CDR3 in DNA: TGTGCCTCGGGGGTGGGCAGTGCTAGCACAGATACGCAGTATTTT.

The rearrangement links TRBV30 to TRBJ1-4, with 10 positions matching TRBD1. There are 13 residues in the CDR3. Looked up from germline, CDR1 is GTSNPN and CDR2 is SVGIG (reference sequence). V dropped 3 bases and J dropped 7; count of bases not matched to a gene: 2. The CDR3 reads CAWSRDRGEKLFF. The CDR3 bases are TGTGCCTGGAGCCGGGACAGGGGTGAAAAACTGTTTTTT.

V and J are TRBV7-9 and TRBJ1-2; 10 bases match TRBD1. CDR1 and CDR2 from the germline V gene are SEHNR and FQNEAQ (reference sequence). There are 13 residues in the CDR3. Unmatched junction bases numbered 2, after V lost 5 bases and J lost 5 bases. CDR3 sequence: CASSPGQGYGYTF. The CDR3 nucleotides read TGTGCCAGCAGCCCGGGACAGGGGTATGGCTACACCTTC.

The genes are TRBV7-2 and TRBJ2-2; 12 nucleotides match TRBD1. The CDR3 has 16 residues. In germline, CDR1 is SGHTA, CDR2 FQGNSA. Unmatched junction bases numbered 8, after V lost 6 bases and J lost 6 bases. DNA of the CDR3: TGTGCCAGCAGAAAACCGGGACAGGGGGCGTCCGGGGAGCTGTTTTTT. This codes for CASRKPGQGASGELFF.

The chain carries TRBV11-2 and TRBJ2-1; the match to TRBD2 covers 11 bases. The germline V gene encodes CDR1 SGHAT and CDR2 FQNNGV. V shed 5 bases, J shed 6 bases, and the junction held 9 bases outside the gene matches. CDR3 length: 16 amino acids. The CDR3 loop reads CASSGYSSGGLNEQFF. The CDR3 coding sequence is TGTGCCAGCAGCGGATACTCTAGCGGGGGGCTCAATGAGCAGTTCTTC. The full variable domain, with the rest looked up from reference TRBV11-2 and TRBJ2-1, is EAGVAQSPRYKIIEKRQSVAFWCNPISGHATLYWYQQILGQGPKLLIQFQNNGVVDDSQLPKDRFSAERLKGVDSTLKIQPAKLEDSAVYLCASSGYSSGGLNEQFFGPGTRLTVL.

V and J are TRBV12-5 and TRBJ2-1; TRBD1 is a possible D gene (7 bases). Germline CDR1 is LGHNT and CDR2 is FRNRAP. Trimming stripped 4 bases from V and 2 bases from J, with 12 bases between. The length of the CDR3 is 15 residues. The CDR3 nucleotides read TGTGCTAGTGGTTCGCGGGACAGACCCTACAATGAGCAGTTCTTC. Encoded protein: CASGSRDRPYNEQFF.

This chain connects TRBV4-1 to TRBJ2-1, with TRBD2 as a possible D gene (5 bases). The CDR3 has 14 amino acids. With 0 bases removed from V and 6 bases from J, the gap between germline ends came to 9 bases. Germline lookup yields CDR1 MGHRA and CDR2 YSYEKL. The CDR3 DNA follows: TGCGCCAGCAGCCAAGATGCTAGCCCCAATGAGCAGTTCTTC. It codes for CASSQDASPNEQFF.